One and the same sample provided the 2 T cell receptor beta chains below, sequenced in a study of blood T cell repertoires in COVID-19. Method: immunoSEQ multiplex PCR; TCRdb's copy keeps in-frame clones and lacks some. The sample records just under 95,000 clones, 60% to 85% being singletons. What was sequenced was peripheral blood. These receptors were taken from a man between 50 and 59 years old who had recovered from COVID-19.

This chain connects TRBV6-6 to TRBJ2-7; the match to TRBD2 covers 8 bases. J gave up 5 bases and V 4 bases, and 7 bases lay outside the gene matches. Germline V gene data show CDR1 as MNHNY and CDR2 as SVGAGI (reference sequence). The CDR3 totals 14 residues. CDR3 amino acids: CASSFGRGFHEQYF. As DNA, the CDR3 is TGTGCCAGCAGTTTCGGGAGGGGCTTCCACGAGCAGTACTTC.

The V call is TRBV12-3 or TRBV12-4, the J call TRBJ1-1; 9 bases agree with TRBD1. V lost 3 bases to trimming and J lost 12 bases; unmatched junction nucleotides: 8. The CDR3 has 13 residues. For the CDR3, the DNA is TGTGCCAGCAGTTTTGGGACAGGGATGAGGACTTTCTTT. Translation gives CASSFGTGMRTFF.